This T cell receptor beta chain was recovered during a study of CD8+CD57+ T cells in acquired aplastic anemia. Patients sequenced had flow cytometry evidence of CD8+CD57+ cell expansion. Each patient had severe acquired aplastic anemia. This clonotype was counted ten times or more. V dropped 5 bases and J dropped 7 bases, with 14 bases sitting between them. This CDR3 has 13 residues. The V gene's germline CDR1 is SEHNR and CDR2 FQNEAQ (reference sequence). Genomic DNA acted as the template from which TCR beta VDJ combination and CDR3 sequence profiling were carried out. TCRdb re-derived calls from the reads in MiXCR, one entry per CDR3 protein. The data show roughly 500,000 distinct CDR3 sequences, about a third seen once.

Material for sequencing was sorted CD4+, CD8+, or CD8+CD57+ T cells (not recorded which) from PBMCs. The chain couples TRBV7-9 to TRBJ1-1; D is unclear. The receptor was isolated from a human donor with aplastic anemia. The chain's CDR3 is CASSPVRAGEAFF. In DNA form, the CDR3 reads TGTGCCAGCAGCCCCGTTAGGGCAGGTGAAGCTTTCTTT.